This T cell receptor beta chain was recovered during a study of somatic mutations in cytotoxic T cells in rheumatoid arthritis. The study's findings and limits: The study found that the largest CD8+ clone exceeded 20% of CD8+ cells in 8 of 65 patients. Rising age went with increasing CD8+ clonality in rheumatoid arthritis patients; healthy controls showed no such increase.

Concerning this clone: Its antigen is not known.

The assay was immunoSEQ multiplex PCR, and TCRdb's table has in-frame clones only and misses some. The sample has 9,500 or so clones; 85% are singletons. V was clipped by 4 bases and J by 5 bases; unmatched bases: 8. Per germline, CDR1 MNHNS and CDR2 SASEGT. The CDR3 length is 15 residues. J is TRBJ2-7 and V is TRBV6-1, with TRBD2 identical over 10 bases. Sequencing was done on a sample of CD8+ T cells sorted from blood. The receptor's source is an adult with rheumatoid arthritis. DNA of the CDR3: TGTGCCAGCAGTGGACTAGCGGGTGCCGACGACGAGCAGTACTTC. Encoded protein: CASSGLAGADDEQYF.